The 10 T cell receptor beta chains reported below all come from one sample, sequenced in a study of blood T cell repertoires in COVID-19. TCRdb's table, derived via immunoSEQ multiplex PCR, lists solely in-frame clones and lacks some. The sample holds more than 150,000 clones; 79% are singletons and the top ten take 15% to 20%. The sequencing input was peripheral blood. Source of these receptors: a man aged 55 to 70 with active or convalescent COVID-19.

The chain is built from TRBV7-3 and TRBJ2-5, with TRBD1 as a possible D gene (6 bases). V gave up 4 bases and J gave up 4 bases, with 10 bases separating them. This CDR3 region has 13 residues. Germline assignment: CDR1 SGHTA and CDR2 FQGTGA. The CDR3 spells CASSSRGGETQYF. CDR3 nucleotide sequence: TGTGCCAGCAGCTCCAGGGGCGGAGAGACCCAGTACTTC.

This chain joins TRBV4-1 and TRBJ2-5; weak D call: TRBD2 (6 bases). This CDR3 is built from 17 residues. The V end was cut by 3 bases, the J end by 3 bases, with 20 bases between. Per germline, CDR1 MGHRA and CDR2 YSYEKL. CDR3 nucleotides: TGCGCCAGCAGCCAGGGTGCGGGGAGAGAGGTGAAAGAGACCCAGTACTTC. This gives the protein CASSQGAGREVKETQYF.

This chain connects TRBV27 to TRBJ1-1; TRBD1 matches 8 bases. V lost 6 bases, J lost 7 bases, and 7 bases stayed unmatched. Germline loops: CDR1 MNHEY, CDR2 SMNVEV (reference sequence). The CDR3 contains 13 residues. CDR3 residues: CASSLATGDEAFF. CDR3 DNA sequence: TGTGCCAGCAGCCTCGCGACAGGGGATGAAGCTTTCTTT.

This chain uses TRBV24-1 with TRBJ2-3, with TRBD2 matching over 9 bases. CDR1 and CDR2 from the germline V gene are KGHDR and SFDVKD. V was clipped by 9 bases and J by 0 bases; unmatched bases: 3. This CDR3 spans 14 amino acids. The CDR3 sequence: CATAGLASTDTQYF. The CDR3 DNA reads TGTGCCACCGCTGGACTAGCGAGCACAGATACGCAGTATTTT.

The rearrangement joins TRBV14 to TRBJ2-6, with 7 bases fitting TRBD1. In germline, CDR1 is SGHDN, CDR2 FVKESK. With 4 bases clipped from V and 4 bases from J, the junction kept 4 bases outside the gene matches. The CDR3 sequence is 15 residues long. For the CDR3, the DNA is TGTGCCAGCAGCCCTGACAGGGAGGGGGCCAACGTCCTGACTTTC. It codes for CASSPDREGANVLTF.

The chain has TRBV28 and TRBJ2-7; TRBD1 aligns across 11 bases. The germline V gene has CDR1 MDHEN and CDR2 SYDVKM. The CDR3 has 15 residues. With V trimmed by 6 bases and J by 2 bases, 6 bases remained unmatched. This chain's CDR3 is CASRRPGQGAYEQYF. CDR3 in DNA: TGTGCCAGCAGGCGCCCGGGACAGGGGGCCTACGAGCAGTACTTC.

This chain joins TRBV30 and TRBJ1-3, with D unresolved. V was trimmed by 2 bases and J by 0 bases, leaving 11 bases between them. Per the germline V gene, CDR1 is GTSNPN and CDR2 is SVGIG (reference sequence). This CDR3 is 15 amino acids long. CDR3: CAWSPYGSSGNTIYF. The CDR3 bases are TGTGCCTGGAGTCCCTACGGGAGCTCTGGAAACACCATATATTTT. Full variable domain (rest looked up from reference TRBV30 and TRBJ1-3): SQTIHQWPATLVQPVGSPLSLECTVEGTSNPNLYWYRQAAGRGLQLLFYSVGIGQISSEVPQNLSASRPQDRQFILSSKKLLLSDSGFYLCAWSPYGSSGNTIYFGEGSWLTVV.

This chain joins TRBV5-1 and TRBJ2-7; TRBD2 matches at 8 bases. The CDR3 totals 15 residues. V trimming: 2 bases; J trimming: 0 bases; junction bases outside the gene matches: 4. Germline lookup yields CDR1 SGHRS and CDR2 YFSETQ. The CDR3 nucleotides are TGCGCCAGCAGCTTACTAGCGGACAGCTCCTACGAGCAGTACTTC. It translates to CASSLLADSSYEQYF.

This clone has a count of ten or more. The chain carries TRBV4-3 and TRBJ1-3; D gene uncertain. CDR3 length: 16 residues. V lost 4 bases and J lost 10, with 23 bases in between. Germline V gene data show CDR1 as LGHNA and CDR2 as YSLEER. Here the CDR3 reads CASSRSRVGSSSTIYF. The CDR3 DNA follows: TGCGCCAGCAGCCGCTCCCGGGTCGGGTCGTCTTCTACCATATATTTT.

The CDR3 region has the DNA TGTGCCAGCAGCTTAACGACTAGCGGGAGGGCCAACGAGCAGTACTTC. Protein product: CASSLTTSGRANEQYF. The V and J genes are TRBV7-2 and TRBJ2-7, with 14 bases lining up with TRBD2. V lost 2 bases, J lost 5 bases, and 5 bases stayed unmatched. Germline V gene lookup returns CDR1 SGHTA and CDR2 FQGNSA. This CDR3 is built from 16 residues.